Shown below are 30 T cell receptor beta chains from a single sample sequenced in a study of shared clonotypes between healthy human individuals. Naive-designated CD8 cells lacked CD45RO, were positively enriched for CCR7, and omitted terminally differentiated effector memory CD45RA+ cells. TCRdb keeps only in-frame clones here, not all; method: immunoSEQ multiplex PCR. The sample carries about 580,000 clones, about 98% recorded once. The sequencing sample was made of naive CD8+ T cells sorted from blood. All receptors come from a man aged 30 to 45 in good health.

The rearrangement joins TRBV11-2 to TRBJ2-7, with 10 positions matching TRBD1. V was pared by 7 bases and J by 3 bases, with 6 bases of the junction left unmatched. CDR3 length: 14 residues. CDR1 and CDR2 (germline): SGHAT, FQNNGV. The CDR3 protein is CASTIGTGDYEQYF. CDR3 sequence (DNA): TGTGCCAGCACAATCGGGACAGGGGACTACGAGCAGTACTTC.

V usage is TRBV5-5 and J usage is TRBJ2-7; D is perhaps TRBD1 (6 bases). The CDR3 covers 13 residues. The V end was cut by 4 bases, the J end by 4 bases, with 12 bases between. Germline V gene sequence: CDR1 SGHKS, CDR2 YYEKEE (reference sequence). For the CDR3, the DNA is TGTGCCAGCAGCACACTGGACAGTTACGAGCAGTACTTC. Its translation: CASSTLDSYEQYF. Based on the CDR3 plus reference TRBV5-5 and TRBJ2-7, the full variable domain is DAGVTQSPTHLIKTRGQQVTLRCSPISGHKSVSWYQQVLGQGPQFIFQYYEKEERGRGNFPDRFSARQFPNYSSELNVNALLLGDSALYLCASSTLDSYEQYFGPGTRLTVT.

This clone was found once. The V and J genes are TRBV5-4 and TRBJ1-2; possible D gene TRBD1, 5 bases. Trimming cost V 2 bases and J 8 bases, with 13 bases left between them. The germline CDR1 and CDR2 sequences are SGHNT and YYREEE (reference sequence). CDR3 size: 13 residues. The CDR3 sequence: CASSFLGGVGYTF. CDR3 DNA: TGTGCCAGCAGCTTCTTGGGGGGAGTCGGCTACACCTTC.

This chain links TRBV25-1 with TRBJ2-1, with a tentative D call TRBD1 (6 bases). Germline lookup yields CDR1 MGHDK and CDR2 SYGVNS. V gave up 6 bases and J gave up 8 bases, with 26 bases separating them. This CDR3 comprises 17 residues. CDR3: CASSPQISSTGSHEQFF. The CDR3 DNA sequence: TGTGCCAGCAGCCCGCAGATAAGCTCGACAGGAAGTCATGAGCAGTTCTTC.

Here the CDR3 DNA reads TGTGCCAGCAGCCCAGGTGGACAGGGCTTGGGGAATGAGCAGTTCTTC. The encoded protein is CASSPGGQGLGNEQFF. V usage is TRBV7-6 and J usage is TRBJ2-1, with TRBD1 identical over 8 bases. Germline CDR1 SGHVS, CDR2 FNYEAQ. V was clipped by 5 bases and J by 7 bases; unmatched bases: 13. This CDR3 is 16 amino acids long.

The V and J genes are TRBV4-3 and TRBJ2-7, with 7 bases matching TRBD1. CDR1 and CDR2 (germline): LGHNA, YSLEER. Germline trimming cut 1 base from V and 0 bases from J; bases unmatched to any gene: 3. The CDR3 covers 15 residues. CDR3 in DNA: TGCGCCAGCAGCCAAGCGTCAGGGGGCTCCTACGAGCAGTACTTC. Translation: CASSQASGGSYEQYF.

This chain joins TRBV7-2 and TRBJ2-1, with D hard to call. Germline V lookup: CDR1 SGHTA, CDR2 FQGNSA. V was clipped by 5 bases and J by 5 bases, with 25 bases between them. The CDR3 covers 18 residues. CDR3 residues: CASSLSDLGWSLDNEQFF. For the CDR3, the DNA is TGTGCCAGCAGCCTATCTGACCTCGGGTGGTCCCTCGACAATGAGCAGTTCTTC.

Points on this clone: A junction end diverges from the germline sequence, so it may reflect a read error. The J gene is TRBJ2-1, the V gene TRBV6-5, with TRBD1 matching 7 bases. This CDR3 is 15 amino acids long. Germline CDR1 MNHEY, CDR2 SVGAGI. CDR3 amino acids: CASCYSTGAIHEQFF. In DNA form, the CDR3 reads TGTGCCAGCTGTTACTCTACAGGGGCTATTCATGAGCAGTTCTTC.

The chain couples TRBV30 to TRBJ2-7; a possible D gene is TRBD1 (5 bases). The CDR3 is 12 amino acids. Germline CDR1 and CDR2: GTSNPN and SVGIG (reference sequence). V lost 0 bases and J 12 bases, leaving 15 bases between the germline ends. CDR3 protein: CAWSVTGPRLYF. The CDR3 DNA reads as TGTGCCTGGAGTGTAACAGGACCGCGACTGTACTTC. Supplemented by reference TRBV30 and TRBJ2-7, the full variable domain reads SQTIHQWPATLVQPVGSPLSLECTVEGTSNPNLYWYRQAAGRGLQLLFYSVGIGQISSEVPQNLSASRPQDRQFILSSKKLLLSDSGFYLCAWSVTGPRLYFGPGTRLTVT.

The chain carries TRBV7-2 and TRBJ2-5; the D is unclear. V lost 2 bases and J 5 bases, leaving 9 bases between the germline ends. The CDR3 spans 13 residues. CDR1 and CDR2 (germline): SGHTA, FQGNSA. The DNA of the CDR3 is TGTGCCAGCAGCTTATCATTGGGGGAGACCCAGTACTTC. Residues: CASSLSLGETQYF.

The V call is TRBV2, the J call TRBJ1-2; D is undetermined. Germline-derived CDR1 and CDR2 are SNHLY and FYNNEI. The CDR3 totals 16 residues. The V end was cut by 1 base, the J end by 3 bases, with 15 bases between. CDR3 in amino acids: CASSEGAVGTDYGYTF. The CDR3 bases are TGTGCCAGCAGTGAAGGGGCCGTGGGCACCGACTATGGCTACACCTTC.

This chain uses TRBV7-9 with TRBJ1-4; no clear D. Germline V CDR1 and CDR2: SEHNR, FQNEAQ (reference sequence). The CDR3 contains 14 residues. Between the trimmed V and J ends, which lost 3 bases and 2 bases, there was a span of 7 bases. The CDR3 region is CASSFGITNEKLFF. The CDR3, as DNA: TGTGCCAGCAGCTTCGGGATCACTAATGAAAAACTGTTTTTT. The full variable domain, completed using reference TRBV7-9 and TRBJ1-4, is DTGVSQNPRHKITKRGQNVTFRCDPISEHNRLYWYRQTLGQGPEFLTYFQNEAQLEKSRLLSDRFSAERPKGSFSTLEIQRTEQGDSAMYLCASSFGITNEKLFFGSGTQLSVL.

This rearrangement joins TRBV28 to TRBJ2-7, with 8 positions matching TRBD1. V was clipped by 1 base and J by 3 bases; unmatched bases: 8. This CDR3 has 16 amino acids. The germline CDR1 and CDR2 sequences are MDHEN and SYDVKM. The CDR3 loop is CASSLSFGQGNYEQYF. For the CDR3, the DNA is TGTGCCAGCAGTTTATCATTCGGACAGGGAAACTACGAGCAGTACTTC. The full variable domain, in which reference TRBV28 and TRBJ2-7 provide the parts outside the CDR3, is DVKVTQSSRYLVKRTGEKVFLECVQDMDHENMFWYRQDPGLGLRLIYFSYDVKMKEKGDIPEGYSVSREKKERFSLILESASTNQTSMYLCASSLSFGQGNYEQYFGPGTRLTVT.

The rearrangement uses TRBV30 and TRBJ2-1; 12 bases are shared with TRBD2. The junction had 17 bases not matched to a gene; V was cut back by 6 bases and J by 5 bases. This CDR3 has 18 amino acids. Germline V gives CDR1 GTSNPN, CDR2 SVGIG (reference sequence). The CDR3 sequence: CACQGEWLAGGGDNEQFF. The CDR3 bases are TGTGCCTGTCAAGGAGAGTGGCTAGCGGGAGGGGGAGACAATGAGCAGTTCTTC.

The CDR3 sequence: CASSLYKGRDTEAFF. DNA for the CDR3: TGTGCCAGCAGCTTGTACAAGGGGCGGGACACTGAAGCTTTCTTT. This rearrangement joins TRBV5-4 to TRBJ1-1; weak D call: TRBD1 (5 bases). The V gene lost 1 base and the J gene lost 3 bases, with 13 bases spanning the gap. Germline V gives CDR1 SGHNT, CDR2 YYREEE (reference sequence). CDR3 length equals 15 residues.

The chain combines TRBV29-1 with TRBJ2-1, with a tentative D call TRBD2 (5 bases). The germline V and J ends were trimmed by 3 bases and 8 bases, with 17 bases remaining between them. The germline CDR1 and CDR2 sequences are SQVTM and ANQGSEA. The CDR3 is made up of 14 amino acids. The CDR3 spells CSVDLAVTIHEQFF. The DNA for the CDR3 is TGCAGCGTTGACCTAGCTGTCACAATTCATGAGCAGTTCTTC.

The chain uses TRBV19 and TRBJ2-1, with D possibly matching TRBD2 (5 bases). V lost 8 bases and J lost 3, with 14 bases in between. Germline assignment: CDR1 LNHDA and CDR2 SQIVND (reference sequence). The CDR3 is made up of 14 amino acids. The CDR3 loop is CASCFRGGYNEQFF. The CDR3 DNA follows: TGTGCCAGTTGTTTTCGGGGTGGCTACAATGAGCAGTTCTTC.

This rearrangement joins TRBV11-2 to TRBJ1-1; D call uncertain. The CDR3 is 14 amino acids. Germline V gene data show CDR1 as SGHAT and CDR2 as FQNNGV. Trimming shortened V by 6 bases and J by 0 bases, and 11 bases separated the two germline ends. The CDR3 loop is CASRYGNLNTEAFF. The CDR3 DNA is TGTGCCAGCAGGTACGGGAATCTGAACACTGAAGCTTTCTTT.

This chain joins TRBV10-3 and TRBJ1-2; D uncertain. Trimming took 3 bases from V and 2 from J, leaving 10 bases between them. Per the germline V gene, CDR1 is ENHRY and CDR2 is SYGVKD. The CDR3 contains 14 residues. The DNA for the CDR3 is TGTGCCATCAGTGATTACAGCAGCAACTATGGCTACACCTTC. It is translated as CAISDYSSNYGYTF.

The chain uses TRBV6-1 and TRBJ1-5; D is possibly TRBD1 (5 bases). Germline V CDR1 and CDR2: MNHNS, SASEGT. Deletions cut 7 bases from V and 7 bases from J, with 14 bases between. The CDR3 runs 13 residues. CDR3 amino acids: CASNSGWGQPQHF. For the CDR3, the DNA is TGTGCCAGCAACTCGGGGTGGGGGCAGCCCCAGCATTTT.

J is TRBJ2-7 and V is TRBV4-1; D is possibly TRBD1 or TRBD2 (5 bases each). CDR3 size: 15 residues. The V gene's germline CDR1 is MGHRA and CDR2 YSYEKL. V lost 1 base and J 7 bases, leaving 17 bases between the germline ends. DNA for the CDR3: TGCGCCAGCAGCCAAGGGGGGACCCACGTCGGGGAGCAGTACTTC. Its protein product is CASSQGGTHVGEQYF.

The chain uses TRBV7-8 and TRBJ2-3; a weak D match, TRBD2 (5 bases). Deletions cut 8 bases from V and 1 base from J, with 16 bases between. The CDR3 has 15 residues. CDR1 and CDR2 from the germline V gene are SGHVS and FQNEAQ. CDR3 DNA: TGTGCCAGCTGGATCGCGAGCGGTGGCACAGATACGCAGTATTTT. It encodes CASWIASGGTDTQYF.

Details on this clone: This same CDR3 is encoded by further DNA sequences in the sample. The CDR3 here is CASSSSGYEQYF. The DNA of the CDR3 is TGTGCCAGCAGCTCCTCAGGATACGAGCAGTACTTC. The V call is TRBV27, the J call TRBJ2-7; D uncertain. Trimming shortened V by 6 bases and J by 4 bases, and 10 bases separated the two germline ends. The germline CDR1 and CDR2 sequences are MNHEY and SMNVEV (reference sequence). The CDR3 is made up of 12 amino acids.

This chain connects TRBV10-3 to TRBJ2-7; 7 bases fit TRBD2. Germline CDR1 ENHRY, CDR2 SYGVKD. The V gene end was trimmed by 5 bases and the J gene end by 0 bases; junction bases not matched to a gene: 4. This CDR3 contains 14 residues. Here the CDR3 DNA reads TGTGCCATCAGTCCTAGCGGAGCCTCCTACGAGCAGTACTTC. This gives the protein CAISPSGASYEQYF.

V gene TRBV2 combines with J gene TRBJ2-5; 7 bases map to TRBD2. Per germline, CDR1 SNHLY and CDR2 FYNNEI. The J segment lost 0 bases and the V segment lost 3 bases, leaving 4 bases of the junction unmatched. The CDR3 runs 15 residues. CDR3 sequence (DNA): TGTGCCAGCAGTGATCCCGGGAGGAACCAAGAGACCCAGTACTTC. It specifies CASSDPGRNQETQYF. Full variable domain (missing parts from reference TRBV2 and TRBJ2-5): EPEVTQTPSHQVTQMGQEVILRCVPISNHLYFYWYRQILGQKVEFLVSFYNNEISEKSEIFDDQFSVERPDGSNFTLKIRSTKLEDSAMYFCASSDPGRNQETQYFGPGTRLLVL.

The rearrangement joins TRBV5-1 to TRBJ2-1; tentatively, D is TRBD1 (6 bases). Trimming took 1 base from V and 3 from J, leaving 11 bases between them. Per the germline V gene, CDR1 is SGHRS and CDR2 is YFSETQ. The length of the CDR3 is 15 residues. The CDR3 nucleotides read TGCGCCAGCAGCTTGTACACGGACAGCTACAATGAGCAGTTCTTC. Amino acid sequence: CASSLYTDSYNEQFF.

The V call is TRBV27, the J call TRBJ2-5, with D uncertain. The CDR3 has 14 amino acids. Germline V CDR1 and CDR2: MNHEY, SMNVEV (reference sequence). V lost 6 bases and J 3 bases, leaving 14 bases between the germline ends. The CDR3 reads CASSLLGIEETQYF. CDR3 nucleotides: TGTGCCAGCAGCCTGCTCGGTATCGAAGAGACCCAGTACTTC.

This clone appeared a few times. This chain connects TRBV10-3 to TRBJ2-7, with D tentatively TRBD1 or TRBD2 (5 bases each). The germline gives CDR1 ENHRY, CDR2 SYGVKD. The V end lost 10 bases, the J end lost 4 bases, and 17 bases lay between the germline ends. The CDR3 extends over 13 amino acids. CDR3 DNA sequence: TGTGCCACCGGGTGGGACCGCATATACGAGCAGTACTTC. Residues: CATGWDRIYEQYF.

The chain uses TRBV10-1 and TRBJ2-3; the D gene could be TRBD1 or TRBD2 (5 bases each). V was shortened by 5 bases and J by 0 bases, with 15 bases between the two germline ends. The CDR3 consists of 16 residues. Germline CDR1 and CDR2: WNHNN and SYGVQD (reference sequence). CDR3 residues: CASSLAPGASTDTQYF. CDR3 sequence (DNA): TGCGCCAGCAGTCTTGCCCCCGGGGCCAGCACAGATACGCAGTATTTT.

CDR3 nucleotide sequence: TGCAGCGCCCTTGGAGTTAGCGGAACCACCGGGGAGCTGTTTTTT. This gives the protein CSALGVSGTTGELFF. V is TRBV29-1 and J is TRBJ2-2, with TRBD2 as a possible D gene (6 bases). The V gene's germline CDR1 is SQVTM and CDR2 ANQGSEA. This CDR3 comprises 15 residues. The V and J ends lost 7 bases and 4 bases respectively, with 19 bases between them.